The entry that follows covers one T cell receptor beta chain sequence. What antigen it recognizes has not been identified. Base qualities are missing; no much larger clone stands one base away. The V and J ends are trimmed by 7 bases and 2 bases, leaving 14 bases between them. Its CDR3 holds 14 amino acids, cysteine through phenylalanine. Here the CDR3 DNA is all that survives: 42 bases in frame from base 1. CDR1 and CDR2 are read off the germline V gene (reference sequence) as LNHDA and SQIVND. This sample is part of a study of type 1 regulatory T cells (dated by TCRdb to about 2021). General notes on the study: The study characterized an in vitro protocol that generated a Tr1-enriched, alloantigen-specific CD4 T cell product named T-allo10. Patients with hematological malignancies who were receiving allogeneic hematopoietic stem cell transplantation were the group in which T-allo10 was being clinically evaluated.

Sequencer: Illumina MiSeq. TCRdb reprocessing: public reads trimmed at Q25 with fastp, clones called with MiXCR, in-frame beta chains kept. Each CDR3 protein appears once, grouped with its most common genes and DNA. The sample yields 65,000 to 80,000 distinct CDR3 sequences; less than 25% were counted once. More than 7.5% of the sample comes from the top ten. What the authors observed across the whole study: Tr1 cells showed a more restricted TCR repertoire than non-Tr1 cells, which the study interpreted as alloantigen-induced clonal expansion.

The clonotype was recovered from a human donor in good health. Input material: cultured type 1 regulatory T (Tr1) cells, either the whole culture or a sorted fraction (not recorded which). The meaning of the sample's cell subset or site label: type 1 regulatory T cells sorted from the T-allo10 product. The sequence links TRBV19 to TRBJ1-2; a tentative D call is TRBD1 (6 bases match). Read as DNA, the sequence is TGTGCCAGTATCCCGGCACAGGGCAACTATGGCTACACCTTC. Its coded protein is CASIPAQGNYGYTF.